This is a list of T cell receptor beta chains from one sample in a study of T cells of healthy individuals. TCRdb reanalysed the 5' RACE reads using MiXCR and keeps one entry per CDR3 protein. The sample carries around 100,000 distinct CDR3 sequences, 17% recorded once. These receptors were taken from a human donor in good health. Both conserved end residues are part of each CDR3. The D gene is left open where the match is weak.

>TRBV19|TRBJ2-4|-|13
CASMGLAKNIQYF
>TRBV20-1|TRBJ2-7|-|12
CSANRDYYEQYF
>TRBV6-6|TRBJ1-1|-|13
CASSYSRDVEAFF
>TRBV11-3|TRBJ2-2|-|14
CASSLRGNTGELFF
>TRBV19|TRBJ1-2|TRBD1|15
CASINSGGSNYGYTF
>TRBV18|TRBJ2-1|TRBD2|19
CASAPTGTPRLAGSNEQFF
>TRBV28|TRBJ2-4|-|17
CASSSPEGGVGKNIQYF
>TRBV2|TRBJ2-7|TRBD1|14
CASRAGTGHYEQYF
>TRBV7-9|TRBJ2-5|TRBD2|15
CASSLTSGSGETQYF
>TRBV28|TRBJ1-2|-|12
CASSPDSYGYTF
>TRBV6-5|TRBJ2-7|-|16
CASSYSKGTQNYEQYF
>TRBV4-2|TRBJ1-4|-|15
CASSQEWQTNEKLFF
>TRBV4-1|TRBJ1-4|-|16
CASSHALTAFNEKLFF
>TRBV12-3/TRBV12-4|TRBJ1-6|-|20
CASSFRGVSGAGINRSPLHF
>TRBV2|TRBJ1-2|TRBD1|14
CASKGPGGRNGYTF
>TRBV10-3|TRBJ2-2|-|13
CAIIESGTGELFF
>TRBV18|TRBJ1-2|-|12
CASSPSYYGYTF
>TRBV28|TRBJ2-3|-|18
CASSLWQLGRTGTDTQYF
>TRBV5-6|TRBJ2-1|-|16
CASSLYREFRDNEQFF
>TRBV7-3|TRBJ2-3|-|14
CASSFLGVSDTQYF
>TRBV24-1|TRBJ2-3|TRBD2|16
CATSDLTSGFTDTQYF
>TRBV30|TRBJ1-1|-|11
CAWAGNTEAFF
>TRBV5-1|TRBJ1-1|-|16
CASSLAESRLNTEAFF
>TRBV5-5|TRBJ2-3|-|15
CASSLVPTSTDTQYF
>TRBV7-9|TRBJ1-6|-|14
CASSLSRSGSPLHF
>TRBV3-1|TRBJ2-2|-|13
CASSQHNTGELFF
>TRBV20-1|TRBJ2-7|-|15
CSARDRGGQVYEQYF
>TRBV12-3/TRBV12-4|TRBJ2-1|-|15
CASSPGGTSYNEQFF
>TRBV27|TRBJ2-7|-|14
CASSLDGSSYEQYF
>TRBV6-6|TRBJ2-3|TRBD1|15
CASSYWTGGSDTQYF
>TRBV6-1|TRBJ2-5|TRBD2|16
CASSEQLAGGLETQYF